This is a list of T cell receptor beta chains from one sample in a study of blood T cell repertoires in COVID-19. Produced via immunoSEQ multiplex PCR; TCRdb's table is partial and in-frame only. The data show hundreds of thousands of clones, roughly 90% seen once. The sequenced material came from peripheral blood. These receptors were obtained from a woman in her thirties with COVID-19, enrolled during active disease. Each CDR3 is given with its conserved first and last residue. Each record gives: D gene, clone size, V gene, J gene, CDR3 protein, CDR3 DNA. The D gene is left open where the match is weak. Clone size appears in some rows only: once, few, many, or a class for an expanded clone.

.	.	TRBV4-1	TRBJ2-3	CASSPEGVAASDTQYF	TGCGCCAGCAGCCCAGAAGGGGTAGCGGCCTCAGATACGCAGTATTTT
.	.	TRBV27	TRBJ2-1	CASSLSTRFMDEQFF	TGTGCCAGCAGTTTATCGACACGATTTATGGATGAGCAGTTCTTC
TRBD1	.	TRBV6-6	TRBJ2-7	CASSTWGQGAYEQYF	TGTGCCAGCAGTACATGGGGACAGGGGGCATACGAGCAGTACTTC
TRBD2	once	TRBV7-2	TRBJ2-1	CASSFLSGGSYYNEQFF	TGTGCCAGCAGCTTTCTTTCCGGCGGGAGCTACTACAATGAGCAGTTCTTC
.	.	TRBV4-3	TRBJ2-6	CASSQDEGQQVGWANVLTF	TGCGCCAGCAGCCAAGATGAAGGACAGCAAGTAGGCTGGGCCAACGTCCTGACTTTC
TRBD2	.	TRBV27	TRBJ2-5	CASSLGLAGGLETQYF	TGTGCCAGCAGTCTCGGACTAGCGGGGGGGTTGGAGACCCAGTACTTC
.	.	TRBV27	TRBJ1-1	CASSRFRWTENTEAFF	TGTGCCAGCAGTCGTTTTCGCTGGACAGAGAACACTGAAGCTTTCTTT
.	.	TRBV21-1	TRBJ1-6	CASSLRDRGNSPLHF	TGTGCCAGCAGCCTCAGGGACAGGGGAAATTCACCCCTCCACTTT
.	.	TRBV6-5	TRBJ1-1	CASSYSDRNTEAFF	TGTGCCAGCAGTTACTCTGACAGGAACACTGAAGCTTTCTTT
.	.	TRBV27	TRBJ2-1	CASSFNGGTKGQYNEQFF	TGTGCCAGCAGTTTCAACGGGGGGACAAAGGGACAATACAATGAGCAGTTCTTC
TRBD1	.	TRBV5-6	TRBJ1-2	CASSLGAGGLRSYGYTF	TGTGCCAGCAGCTTGGGGGCAGGGGGCCTCCGTAGCTATGGCTACACCTTC
.	few	TRBV29-1	TRBJ1-1	CSVAQTEAFF	TGCAGCGTTGCTCAGACTGAAGCTTTCTTT
.	.	TRBV5-1	TRBJ1-6	CASSLADSYNSPLHF	TGCGCCAGCAGCTTGGCAGACAGCTATAATTCACCCCTCCACTTT
.	once	TRBV6-5	TRBJ2-3	CASSSPRLGETDTQYF	TGTGCCAGCAGTTCCCCAAGACTAGGGGAGACAGATACGCAGTATTTT
TRBD1	.	TRBV6-5	TRBJ1-6	CASSYDPRQGSPLHF	TGTGCCAGCAGTTACGATCCCAGACAGGGTTCACCCCTCCACTTT
TRBD2	.	TRBV28	TRBJ2-7	CASSLLGRGNEQYF	TGTGCCAGCAGTTTATTGGGGCGGGGGAACGAGCAGTACTTC
.	.	TRBV12-3/TRBV12-4	TRBJ1-1	CASSLDKNTEAFF	TGTGCCAGCAGTTTGGACAAGAACACTGAAGCTTTCTTT
.	.	TRBV9	TRBJ2-7	CASSVAGDSSYEQYF	TGTGCCAGCAGCGTAGCGGGGGACAGCTCCTACGAGCAGTACTTC
TRBD2	.	TRBV3-1/TRBV3-2	TRBJ2-1	CASSSGSGGRQFF	TGTGCCAGCAGCTCGGGCTCCGGGGGGAGGCAGTTCTTC
TRBD2	.	TRBV4-2	TRBJ2-3	CASSQSRTGTTYTDTQYF	TGTGCCAGCAGCCAATCTCGCACCGGGACTACCTACACAGATACGCAGTATTTT
.	.	TRBV19	TRBJ1-2	CASIEQASYYGYTF	TGTGCCAGTATAGAACAGGCGTCGTACTATGGCTACACCTTC
.	.	TRBV10-3	TRBJ1-3	CATKTPAGSGNTIYF	TGTGCCACAAAGACTCCCGCGGGCTCTGGAAACACCATATATTTT
.	.	TRBV10-3	TRBJ1-1	CAISERHLNTEAFF	TGTGCCATCAGTGAGCGACACCTGAACACTGAAGCTTTCTTT
TRBD1	few	TRBV2	TRBJ2-2	CASRDRGTGELFF	TGTGCCAGCAGGGACAGGGGTACCGGGGAGCTGTTTTTT
TRBD1	.	TRBV28	TRBJ2-5	CASSLWDRGRGQETQYF	TGTGCCAGCAGTTTATGGGACAGGGGACGTGGGCAAGAGACCCAGTACTTC
TRBD2	.	TRBV24-1	TRBJ2-3	CATSLAGGTDTQYF	TGTGCCACCAGCCTAGCGGGGGGCACAGATACGCAGTATTTT
TRBD1	.	TRBV11-2	TRBJ2-1	CASSSSPRTGNNEQFF	TGTGCCAGCAGCTCGTCCCCACGGACAGGAAACAATGAGCAGTTCTTC
TRBD1	.	TRBV28	TRBJ2-7	CASTRAGWDRDYEQYF	TGTGCCAGCACCCGTGCTGGGTGGGACAGGGACTACGAGCAGTACTTC